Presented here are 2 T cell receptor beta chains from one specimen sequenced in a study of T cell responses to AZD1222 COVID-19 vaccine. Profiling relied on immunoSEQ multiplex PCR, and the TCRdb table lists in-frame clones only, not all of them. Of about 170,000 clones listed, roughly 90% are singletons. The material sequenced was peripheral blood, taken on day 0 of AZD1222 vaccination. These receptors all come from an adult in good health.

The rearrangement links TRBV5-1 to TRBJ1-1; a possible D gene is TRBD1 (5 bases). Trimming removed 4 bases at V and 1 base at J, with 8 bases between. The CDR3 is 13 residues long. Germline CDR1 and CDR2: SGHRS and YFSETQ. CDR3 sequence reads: CASSAGRNTEAFF. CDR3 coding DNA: TGCGCCAGCAGCGCGGGACGGAACACTGAAGCTTTCTTT.

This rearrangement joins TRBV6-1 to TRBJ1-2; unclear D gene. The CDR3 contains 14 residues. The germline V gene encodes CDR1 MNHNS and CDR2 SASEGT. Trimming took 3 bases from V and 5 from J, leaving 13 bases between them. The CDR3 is CASSDQIGLYGYTF. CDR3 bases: TGTGCCAGCAGTGACCAGATTGGTCTATATGGCTACACCTTC.